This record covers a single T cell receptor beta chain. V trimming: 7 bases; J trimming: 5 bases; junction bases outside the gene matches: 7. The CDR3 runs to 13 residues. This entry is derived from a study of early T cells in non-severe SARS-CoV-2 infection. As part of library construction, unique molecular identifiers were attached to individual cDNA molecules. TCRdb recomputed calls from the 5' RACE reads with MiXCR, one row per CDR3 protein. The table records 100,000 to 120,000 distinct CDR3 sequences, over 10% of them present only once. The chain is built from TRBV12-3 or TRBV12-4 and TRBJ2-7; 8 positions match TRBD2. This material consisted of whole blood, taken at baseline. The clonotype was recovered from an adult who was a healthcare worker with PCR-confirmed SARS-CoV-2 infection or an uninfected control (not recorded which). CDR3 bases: TGTGCCAGCACCCTAAGACTAGCGCACGAGCAGTACTTC. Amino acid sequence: CASTLRLAHEQYF.